One and the same sample provided the 24 T cell receptor beta chains below, sequenced in a study of blood T cell repertoires in COVID-19. The repertoire was sequenced with immunoSEQ multiplex PCR; TCRdb's copy has only in-frame clones and lacks some. The sample comprises around 260,000 clones, approximately 88% of which are singletons, and about 9.4% rests with the top ten. Sequenced input: peripheral blood. The receptors stem from a woman between 70 and 85 years old with COVID-19, enrolled during active disease.

The rearrangement joins TRBV27 to TRBJ2-4, with D tentatively TRBD2 (5 bases). This CDR3 contains 17 residues. The germline CDR1 and CDR2 sequences are MNHEY and SMNVEV (reference sequence). V was pared by 3 bases and J by 4 bases, with 19 bases between. CDR3 sequence (DNA): TGTGCCAGCAGTTTGTTGCCTGAGGCGGGTAGGAAAAACATTCAGTACTTC. It specifies CASSLLPEAGRKNIQYF.

J is TRBJ2-7 and V is TRBV12-3 or TRBV12-4, with D perhaps matching TRBD2 (5 bases). The CDR3 is 11 amino acids. With 5 bases removed from V and 3 bases from J, the gap between germline ends came to 5 bases. CDR3 loop: CASSGLYEQYF. The DNA of the CDR3 is TGTGCCAGCAGTGGACTCTACGAGCAGTACTTC.

The genes are TRBV18 and TRBJ1-5; TRBD1 matches 8 bases. After removal of 4 bases from V and 5 bases from J, the junction contained 7 bases not matched to a gene. CDR1 and CDR2 from the germline V gene are KGHSH and LQKENI. The CDR3 loop spans 15 amino acids. The chain's CDR3 is CASSQTGGLDQPQHF. The CDR3 DNA sequence: TGTGCCAGCTCACAAACAGGGGGTCTCGATCAGCCCCAGCATTTT.

This clone was counted a single time. The chain combines TRBV7-9 with TRBJ2-7, with D perhaps TRBD1 (5 bases). The V gene lost 5 bases and the J gene lost 0 bases, with 8 bases spanning the gap. The germline gives CDR1 SEHNR, CDR2 FQNEAQ (reference sequence). CDR3 length equals 13 residues. As DNA, the CDR3 is TGTGCCAGCAGCCAGGGTGGCTCCTACGAGCAGTACTTC. Translated, it gives CASSQGGSYEQYF.

The rearrangement uses TRBV6-4 and TRBJ2-1; TRBD2 is a possible D gene (5 bases). From germline, CDR1 is MRHNA and CDR2 SNTAGT. This CDR3 is built from 14 residues. The germline V and J ends were trimmed by 10 bases and 0 bases, with 13 bases remaining between them. CDR3 DNA sequence: TGTGCCACCAAACTAGTGGGCTCCTACAATGAGCAGTTCTTC. Translation gives CATKLVGSYNEQFF.

This clone was found once. This sequence joins TRBV9 and TRBJ2-1; tentatively, D is TRBD2 (5 bases). This CDR3 is built from 17 residues. From germline, CDR1 is SGDLS and CDR2 YYNGEE. Trimming cost V 3 bases and J 10 bases, with 26 bases left between them. The CDR3 spells CASSGLARELQSSEQFF. For the CDR3, the DNA is TGTGCCAGCAGCGGTTTAGCGAGAGAGCTCCAATCCTCCGAGCAGTTCTTC. Together with reference TRBV9 and TRBJ2-1, the CDR3 gives the full variable domain: DSGVTQTPKHLITATGQRVTLRCSPRSGDLSVYWYQQSLDQGLQFLIQYYNGEERAKGNILERFSAQQFPDLHSELNLSSLELGDSALYFCASSGLARELQSSEQFFGPGTRLTVL.

In this sample, this clone turned up a few times. The CDR3 loop is CASTQIGGWGSPLHF. The CDR3 bases are TGTGCCAGCACCCAAATAGGGGGATGGGGTTCACCCCTCCACTTT. This chain links TRBV28 with TRBJ1-6; a weak D match, TRBD1 (6 bases). The ends were cut back, 7 bases at V and 9 bases at J, with 19 bases in the middle. CDR3 size: 15 residues. Looked up from germline, CDR1 is MDHEN and CDR2 is SYDVKM. The variable domain in full, with the rest retrieved from reference TRBV28 and TRBJ1-6, is DVKVTQSSRYLVKRTGEKVFLECVQDMDHENMFWYRQDPGLGLRLIYFSYDVKMKEKGDIPEGYSVSREKKERFSLILESASTNQTSMYLCASTQIGGWGSPLHFGNGTRLTVT.

This chain links TRBV27 with TRBJ1-4; D possibly corresponds to TRBD1 (5 bases). Germline V lookup: CDR1 MNHEY, CDR2 SMNVEV (reference sequence). With 4 bases removed from V and 5 bases from J, the gap between germline ends came to 8 bases. The CDR3 covers 13 residues. The CDR3 bases are TGTGCCAGCAGTTCGCGACAGAATGAAAAACTGTTTTTT. This translates into CASSSRQNEKLFF.

The sample holds a few counts of this clone. The chain joins TRBV11-2 to TRBJ2-1; 9 bases map to TRBD2. The CDR3 has 17 amino acids. Trimming cost V 5 bases and J 7 bases; bases outside gene matches: 15. Germline V gene lookup returns CDR1 SGHAT and CDR2 FQNNGV. The CDR3 DNA sequence: TGTGCCAGCAGCGCCGGAAGGGGGCGGGAGGGCCCAAATGAGCAGTTCTTC. It yields the protein CASSAGRGREGPNEQFF.

V and J are TRBV2 and TRBJ2-5, with 8 bases lining up with TRBD1. The germline gives CDR1 SNHLY, CDR2 FYNNEI. After removal of 1 base from V and 7 bases from J, the junction contained 5 bases not matched to a gene. The CDR3 sequence is 14 residues long. For the CDR3, the DNA is TGTGCCAGCAGTGAAGTAGGACAGGGAGGGACCCAGTACTTC. Protein sequence: CASSEVGQGGTQYF.

The rearrangement joins TRBV5-1 to TRBJ1-2, with D perhaps matching TRBD1 (5 bases). The germline V gene has CDR1 SGHRS and CDR2 YFSETQ. V lost 0 bases and J lost 8, with 11 bases in between. This CDR3 region has 13 residues. The CDR3 bases are TGCGCCAGCAGCTTGGCCTCGGGGGACGGCTACACCTTC. Translating it yields CASSLASGDGYTF.

V usage is TRBV28 and J usage is TRBJ1-2; 10 nucleotides agree with TRBD1. CDR1 is MDHEN and CDR2 is SYDVKM in the germline V gene. The CDR3 spans 13 residues. V gave up 6 bases and J gave up 8 bases; unmatched junction bases: 6. The CDR3 here is CASRAGTGDGYTF. CDR3 DNA sequence: TGTGCCAGCAGAGCCGGGACAGGGGACGGCTACACCTTC.

This clone was observed a few times. This chain joins TRBV6-5 and TRBJ1-6; no clear D gene. The CDR3 loop spans 12 amino acids. Germline CDR1 is MNHEY and CDR2 is SVGAGI. Trimming shortened V by 6 bases and J by 9 bases, and 9 bases separated the two germline ends. The CDR3 loop reads CASRTTGSPLHF. CDR3 sequence (DNA): TGTGCCAGCAGAACTACGGGTTCACCCCTCCACTTT.

The rearrangement uses TRBV5-4 and TRBJ2-5; TRBD2 matches at 7 bases. V shed 4 bases and J 2 bases; nucleotides not matched to a gene: 5. The V gene's germline CDR1 is SGHNT and CDR2 YYREEE (reference sequence). This CDR3 has 14 residues. CDR3 region: CASSRPGGQETQYF. The CDR3 DNA follows: TGTGCCAGCAGCCGACCGGGGGGACAAGAGACCCAGTACTTC.

V is TRBV3-1 (or the pseudogene TRBV3-2) and J is TRBJ2-5, with D possibly being TRBD2 (6 bases). The V end lost 5 bases, the J end lost 3 bases, and 13 bases lay between the germline ends. CDR3 size: 14 residues. The germline gives CDR1 LGHDT, CDR2 YNNKEL (reference sequence). This chain's CDR3 is CASSRDGGEETQYF. CDR3 nucleotide sequence: TGTGCCAGCAGCAGGGACGGCGGGGAAGAGACCCAGTACTTC.

The chain carries TRBV6-6 and TRBJ2-6; 8 bases line up with TRBD2. With V trimmed by 7 bases and J by 3 bases, 8 bases remained unmatched. CDR1 and CDR2 (germline): MNHNY, SVGAGI (reference sequence). The CDR3 has 16 residues. The CDR3 loop is CASTGGVSVGANVLTF. Here the CDR3 DNA reads TGTGCCAGCACCGGGGGGGTTTCGGTTGGGGCCAACGTCCTGACTTTC.

Of note for this clone: This sample also contains other DNA sequences that code for the same CDR3. The chain is built from TRBV10-3 and TRBJ1-4; D unclear. Deletions cut 0 bases from V and 0 bases from J, with 5 bases between. The V gene's germline CDR1 is ENHRY and CDR2 SYGVKD. The length of the CDR3 is 15 residues. CDR3: CAISESPATNEKLFF. The CDR3, as DNA: TGTGCCATCAGTGAGTCGCCGGCAACTAATGAAAAACTGTTTTTT.

The CDR3 sequence: CASCRQGQETQYF. CDR3 coding DNA: TGTGCCAGCTGCAGACAGGGCCAAGAGACCCAGTACTTC. This rearrangement joins TRBV12-3 or TRBV12-4 to TRBJ2-5, with 7 bases lining up with TRBD1. V gave up 8 bases and J gave up 1 base; unmatched junction bases: 4. The CDR3 runs 13 residues.

The chain has TRBV19 and TRBJ1-5; D not resolved. The CDR3 runs to 14 residues. Germline CDR1 and CDR2: LNHDA and SQIVND (reference sequence). With 5 bases removed from V and 1 base from J, the gap between germline ends came to 9 bases. As DNA, the CDR3 is TGTGCCAGTAGTTCGTTGGGCAGCAATCAGCCCCAGCATTTT. Translating it yields CASSSLGSNQPQHF.

J is TRBJ2-2 and V is TRBV4-2; 10 positions agree with TRBD2. The CDR3 runs to 16 residues. With V trimmed by 4 bases and J by 8 bases, 10 bases remained unmatched. Germline-derived CDR1 and CDR2 are LGHNA and YNFKEQ. Here the CDR3 reads CASSRALASGSGELFF. In nucleotides, the CDR3 is TGTGCCAGCAGCCGAGCCCTGGCTAGCGGGAGTGGGGAGCTGTTTTTT.

The chain is built from TRBV19 and TRBJ1-3; D is ambiguous. Deletions cut 10 bases from V and 4 bases from J, with 14 bases between. Germline assignment: CDR1 LNHDA and CDR2 SQIVND (reference sequence). The CDR3 has 13 residues. The CDR3 DNA reads as TGTGCCACGAGCGGAGGCTTCGGAAACACCATATATTTT. This encodes CATSGGFGNTIYF.

The chain employs TRBV5-4 and TRBJ2-1, with D maybe TRBD2 (5 bases). Trimming took off 3 bases at V and 4 bases at J, with 8 bases between the two ends. CDR1 SGHNT and CDR2 YYREEE come from the germline V gene (reference sequence). This CDR3 is 13 amino acids long. This CDR3 reads CASSSPGYNEQFF. CDR3 coding DNA: TGTGCCAGCAGCTCCCCGGGGTACAATGAGCAGTTCTTC.

J is TRBJ1-2 and V is TRBV4-3; TRBD1 is a possible D gene (5 bases). V was pared by 3 bases and J by 7 bases, with 15 bases between. CDR3 length: 14 amino acids. Germline V gene data show CDR1 as LGHNA and CDR2 as YSLEER. The CDR3 DNA sequence: TGCGCCAGCAGCCACCTCACGGCCCAGGGTGGCTACACCTTC. Its translation: CASSHLTAQGGYTF.

The chain joins TRBV18 to TRBJ2-5, with D perhaps TRBD1 (6 bases). CDR1 and CDR2 (germline): KGHSH, LQKENI. The germline V and J ends were trimmed by 2 bases and 5 bases, with 15 bases remaining between them. CDR3 length: 15 residues. The CDR3 here is CASSPRGGYRETQYF. The CDR3 DNA sequence: TGTGCCAGCTCACCAAGAGGGGGTTACAGGGAGACCCAGTACTTC.